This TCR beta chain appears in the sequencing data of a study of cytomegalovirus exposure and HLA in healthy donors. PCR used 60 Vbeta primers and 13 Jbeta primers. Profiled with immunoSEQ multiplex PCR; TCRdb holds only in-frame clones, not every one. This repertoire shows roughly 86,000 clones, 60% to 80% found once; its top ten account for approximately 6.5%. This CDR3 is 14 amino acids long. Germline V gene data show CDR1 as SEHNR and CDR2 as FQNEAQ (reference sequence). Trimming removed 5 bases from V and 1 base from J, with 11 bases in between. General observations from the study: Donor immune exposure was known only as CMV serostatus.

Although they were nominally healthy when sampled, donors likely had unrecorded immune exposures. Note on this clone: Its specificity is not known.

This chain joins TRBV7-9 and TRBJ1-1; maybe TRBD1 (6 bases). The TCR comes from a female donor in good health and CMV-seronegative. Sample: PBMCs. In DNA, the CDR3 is TGTGCCAGCAGCATAACAGGGTCGAACACTGAAGCTTTCTTT. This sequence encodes CASSITGSNTEAFF.